Listed below are T cell receptor beta chains from one sample, sequenced in a study of cytomegalovirus exposure and HLA in healthy donors. Method: immunoSEQ multiplex PCR; TCRdb's copy keeps in-frame clones and lacks some. The table lists approximately 120,000 clones, around 80% of them singletons. Sequenced material: PBMCs. Every receptor here comes from a woman aged 55-70 years in good health and CMV-seropositive. CDR3s include the opening cysteine and the closing phenylalanine or tryptophan. Each record gives: V gene, CDR3 protein.

V gene: TRBV5-5; CDR3 protein: CASSDRGAGIIREQFF
V gene: TRBV7-3; CDR3 protein: CASSSGQSGTDTQYF
V gene: TRBV4-1; CDR3 protein: CASSHDQGLEPQHF
V gene: TRBV7-9; CDR3 protein: CASSVRGLEEKLFF
V gene: TRBV5-1; CDR3 protein: CASSLKDSVHYGYTF
V gene: TRBV7-9; CDR3 protein: CASSLAHHRDSHNEQFF
V gene: TRBV7-9; CDR3 protein: CASSLGDRVDYGYTF
V gene: TRBV5-4; CDR3 protein: CASSGTTVNTEAFF
V gene: TRBV7-2; CDR3 protein: CASSSMVGQPTDTQYF
V gene: TRBV6-1; CDR3 protein: CASSENREYEQFF
V gene: TRBV7-2; CDR3 protein: CASSSPVAGKNIQYF
V gene: TRBV7-2; CDR3 protein: CASSLAFNGGQETQYF
V gene: TRBV27; CDR3 protein: CASSSGAQGGEQYF
V gene: TRBV18; CDR3 protein: CASSPENGGSGGYTF
V gene: TRBV6-6; CDR3 protein: CASSYGTGGPEAFF
V gene: TRBV19; CDR3 protein: CASSIIGGSGETQYF
V gene: TRBV28; CDR3 protein: CASSSGQDTGELFF
V gene: TRBV5-1; CDR3 protein: CASSLAWVAGELDEQFF
V gene: TRBV6-6; CDR3 protein: CATTGAGYGYTF
V gene: TRBV7-2; CDR3 protein: CASRNTGGYYGYTF
V gene: TRBV7-9; CDR3 protein: CASSPDRESQPQHF
V gene: TRBV5-8; CDR3 protein: CASSVDRANYGYTF
V gene: TRBV6-5; CDR3 protein: CASRGHPNQPQHF
V gene: TRBV25-1; CDR3 protein: CASSPTGGNYGYTF
V gene: TRBV7-7; CDR3 protein: CASSLRQGGNYEQYF
V gene: TRBV6-4; CDR3 protein: CASMRGQGATEAFF
V gene: TRBV7-9; CDR3 protein: CASSRTSSYEQYF
V gene: TRBV18; CDR3 protein: CASSPRDYGYTF
V gene: TRBV11-2; CDR3 protein: CASSSDRASNEQYF
V gene: TRBV19; CDR3 protein: CASSIDRAGNQPQHF
V gene: TRBV5-4; CDR3 protein: CASRAPGDTQYF
V gene: TRBV7-9; CDR3 protein: CASSQTSGGAYEQYF
V gene: TRBV20-1; CDR3 protein: CRGTNPNEQFF
V gene: TRBV7-3; CDR3 protein: CASSLTPTGVGDIQYF
V gene: TRBV5-1; CDR3 protein: CASSPGYNGDTEAFF
V gene: TRBV7-2; CDR3 protein: CASSLDSGSSYEQYF
V gene: TRBV10-3; CDR3 protein: CAIRQGGAYEQYF